The 19 T cell receptor beta chains reported below all come from one sample, sequenced in a study of human T cells and chemical hapten exposure. Indicated time point: patch test 1, 2 weeks after DPC sensitization. Treatment defined: therapeutic diphenylcyclopropenone sensitization with weekly scalp DPC. TCRdb used MiXCR to reprocess the RACE reads, holding one entry per CDR3 protein. Here the sample spans about 99,000 distinct CDR3 sequences, 12% being singletons. The sample consisted of whole blood, taken in connection with sensitization to the hapten diphenylcyclopropenone (DPC). The receptor source for this set is a woman aged 40 to 50 with alopecia areata. Some clones in this sample may be carry-over from other donors' samples.

This clonotype was detected only a few times. CDR3 protein: CASSILAGGTGELFF. As DNA, the CDR3 is TGTGCCAGCAGCATTCTAGCGGGAGGGACCGGGGAGCTGTTTTTT. The V call is TRBV7-2, the J call TRBJ2-2; TRBD2 matches 12 bases. Germline values: CDR1 SGHTA, CDR2 FQGNSA. The CDR3 runs 15 residues. Trimming cost V 5 bases and J 5 bases; bases outside gene matches: 3.

The CDR3 bases are TGCAGTGCAGTAGCGGGAGTAGAAATAGGCGAGCAGTACTTC. This translates into CSAVAGVEIGEQYF. The V call is TRBV20-1, the J call TRBJ2-7; 9 bases fit TRBD2. J was trimmed by 6 bases and V by 6 bases; bases with no gene match: 12. Per the germline V gene, CDR1 is DFQATT and CDR2 is SNEGSKA (reference sequence). The CDR3 extends over 14 amino acids.

This clonotype came up a few times. J is TRBJ1-4 and V is TRBV4-3; the match to TRBD1 covers 7 bases. CDR3 length equals 14 residues. CDR1 is LGHNA and CDR2 is YSLEER in the germline V gene. With V trimmed by 5 bases and J by 3 bases, 3 bases remained unmatched. CDR3 sequence (DNA): TGCGCCAGCAGCAGGACAGGAGCTAATGAAAAACTGTTTTTT. This codes for CASSRTGANEKLFF.

This clonotype has only a few counts. The chain employs TRBV12-3 or TRBV12-4 and TRBJ1-4; no firm D call. V lost 3 bases, J lost 6 bases, and 14 bases lay in between. The CDR3 consists of 15 residues. The DNA of the CDR3 is TGTGCCAGCAGTTTGAGCCGCGGGATGGATGAAAAACTGTTTTTT. Translating gives CASSLSRGMDEKLFF.

The chain employs TRBV11-2 and TRBJ2-7; D not resolved. With 5 bases removed from V and 2 bases from J, the gap between germline ends came to 7 bases. Germline values: CDR1 SGHAT, CDR2 FQNNGV. This CDR3 has 12 residues. CDR3 sequence reads: CASSPQTYEQYF. CDR3 DNA sequence: TGTGCCAGCAGCCCCCAGACCTACGAGCAGTACTTC.

This clonotype was counted between two and nine times. The chain couples TRBV18 to TRBJ1-4; maybe TRBD1 (6 bases). CDR1 KGHSH and CDR2 LQKENI come from the germline V gene. The germline V and J ends were trimmed by 2 bases and 0 bases, with 10 bases remaining between them. The CDR3 is 16 residues long. CDR3 DNA sequence: TGTGCCAGCTCACCAACAGGGCTTGCAACTAATGAAAAACTGTTTTTT. Translating it yields CASSPTGLATNEKLFF.

This clonotype was observed at least ten times. The chain carries TRBV5-1 and TRBJ2-7; TRBD1 or TRBD2 may be the D gene (5 bases each). Looked up from germline, CDR1 is SGHRS and CDR2 is YFSETQ. The CDR3 is 17 amino acids. Trimming stripped 0 bases from V and 3 bases from J, with 19 bases between. CDR3 DNA: TGCGCCAGCAGCTTGGGATTAGGGGCCGGGATGGTCTACGAGCAGTACTTC. It specifies CASSLGLGAGMVYEQYF.

The V gene is TRBV13, the J gene TRBJ2-7; 8 positions match TRBD1. Germline values: CDR1 PRHDT, CDR2 FYEKMQ (reference sequence). J lost 4 bases, V lost 4 bases, and 12 bases had no gene match. The CDR3 extends over 16 amino acids. Written as DNA, the CDR3 is TGTGCCAGCAGCTCCTGGACAGGGCAATCCCATTACGAGCAGTACTTC. Translated, it gives CASSSWTGQSHYEQYF.

This clonotype has more than one count but fewer than ten. The chain employs TRBV6-2 or TRBV6-3 and TRBJ2-7; the match to TRBD2 covers 7 bases. This CDR3 has 12 residues. Germline V gives CDR1 MNHEY, CDR2 SVGEGT. Germline trimming cut 8 bases from V and 3 bases from J; bases unmatched to any gene: 4. The CDR3 sequence is CASEAGNYEQYF. As DNA, the CDR3 is TGTGCCAGCGAAGCGGGGAACTACGAGCAGTACTTC.

This clonotype was observed a handful of times. V usage is TRBV27 and J usage is TRBJ2-1; 7 nucleotides align to TRBD2. The CDR3 has 15 residues. Looked up from germline, CDR1 is MNHEY and CDR2 is SMNVEV (reference sequence). Unmatched junction bases numbered 9, after V lost 6 bases and J lost 4 bases. The CDR3 DNA reads as TGTGCCAGCAGGGAGGTAGCGGGTCTATACAATGAGCAGTTCTTC. Protein sequence: CASREVAGLYNEQFF.

As for this clonotype: One base away lies a much larger clone, so this may be a sequencing read error. The genes are TRBV28 and TRBJ2-7; D gene uncertain. Trimming shortened V by 5 bases and J by 2 bases, and 4 bases separated the two germline ends. The CDR3 is 11 amino acids. Per the germline V gene, CDR1 is MDHEN and CDR2 is SYDVKM. CDR3 residues: CASSQTYEQYF. In nucleotides, the CDR3 is TGTGCCAGCAGTCAAACCTACGAGCAGTACTTC. The full variable domain, its missing parts supplied by reference TRBV28 and TRBJ2-7, is DVKVTQSSRYLVKRTGEKVFLECVQDMDHENMFWYRQDPGLGLRLIYFSYDVKMKEKGDIPEGYSVSREKKERFSLILESASTNQTSMYLCASSQTYEQYFGPGTRLTVT.

This clonotype showed up just a few times. The rearrangement joins TRBV7-3 to TRBJ2-5; D might be TRBD2 (5 bases). Trimming cost V 5 bases and J 3 bases, with 10 bases left between them. The CDR3 covers 13 residues. Germline CDR1 reads SGHTA; CDR2 reads FQGTGA. The CDR3 is CASSPTREETQYF. In DNA, the CDR3 is TGTGCCAGCAGCCCGACGCGGGAAGAGACCCAGTACTTC.

This rearrangement joins TRBV9 to TRBJ1-6; D ambiguous. The germline CDR1 and CDR2 sequences are SGDLS and YYNGEE. The CDR3 has 15 amino acids. Trimming pared 4 bases from V and 7 bases from J, leaving 15 bases between. CDR3: CASSLIPGLNSPLHF. CDR3 DNA sequence: TGTGCCAGCAGCCTCATCCCGGGCCTAAATTCACCCCTCCACTTT.

There are a few counts of this clonotype. The V call is TRBV12-3 or TRBV12-4, the J call TRBJ2-3; weak D call: TRBD1 (5 bases). CDR3 length: 13 amino acids. V dropped 1 base and J dropped 7 bases, with 9 bases sitting between them. This CDR3 is CASSLGGQHTQYF. Written as DNA, the CDR3 is TGTGCCAGCAGTTTAGGAGGACAACATACGCAGTATTTT.

Only a few counts were recorded for this clonotype. The V call is TRBV20-1, the J call TRBJ2-7; D unresolved. Trimming removed 4 bases at V and 6 bases at J, with 13 bases between. The germline gives CDR1 DFQATT, CDR2 SNEGSKA (reference sequence). This CDR3 contains 12 residues. The CDR3 DNA reads as TGCAGTGCTATCGACGCGGTAAGCGAGCAGTACTTC. Its protein is CSAIDAVSEQYF.

The chain couples TRBV20-1 to TRBJ2-3, with 11 nucleotides matching TRBD1. This CDR3 spans 14 amino acids. Germline CDR1 and CDR2: DFQATT and SNEGSKA (reference sequence). J was trimmed by 6 bases and V by 5 bases; bases with no gene match: 7. The CDR3 is CSALLGTGGDTQYF. CDR3 sequence (DNA): TGCAGTGCTCTCCTAGGGACAGGGGGGGATACGCAGTATTTT.

The rearrangement uses TRBV2 and TRBJ1-5, with 10 nucleotides matching TRBD1. This CDR3 spans 13 amino acids. V lost 7 bases and J lost 5; bases outside the gene matches: 2. The germline V gene has CDR1 SNHLY and CDR2 FYNNEI. The CDR3 DNA is TGTGCCAGCACCGGACAGGGGGATCAGCCCCAGCATTTT. The encoded protein is CASTGQGDQPQHF. Looking up the rest from reference TRBV2 and TRBJ1-5 gives the full variable domain: EPEVTQTPSHQVTQMGQEVILRCVPISNHLYFYWYRQILGQKVEFLVSFYNNEISEKSEIFDDQFSVERPDGSNFTLKIRSTKLEDSAMYFCASTGQGDQPQHFGDGTRLSIL.

The CDR3 region has the DNA TGTGCCAGCTCGCACGGGACAGTAAATTCACCCCTCCACTTT. This encodes CASSHGTVNSPLHF. This sequence joins TRBV18 and TRBJ1-6, with 7 bases identical to TRBD1. V shed 6 bases and J 7 bases; nucleotides not matched to a gene: 6. The CDR3 is 14 residues long. Per germline, CDR1 KGHSH and CDR2 LQKENI.

The CDR3 is CSVVRQAHSPLHF. The CDR3 DNA is TGCAGCGTTGTTCGTCAAGCCCATTCACCCCTCCACTTT. This chain joins TRBV29-1 and TRBJ1-6; D unresolved. Trimming shortened V by 4 bases and J by 8 bases, and 12 bases separated the two germline ends. Germline V lookup: CDR1 SQVTM, CDR2 ANQGSEA. The CDR3 loop spans 13 amino acids. The full variable domain, completed using reference TRBV29-1 and TRBJ1-6, is SAVISQKPSRDICQRGTSLTIQCQVDSQVTMMFWYRQQPGQSLTLIATANQGSEATYESGFVIDKFPISRPNLTFSTLTVSNMSPEDSSIYLCSVVRQAHSPLHFGNGTRLTVT.